This T cell receptor (beta chain) was profiled in a study of blood T cell repertoires in COVID-19. Whole-study context: COVID-19 samples collected from the United States, Italy and Spain covered acute and convalescent phases. T cells, B-cell-depleted T cells, or PBMCs supplied cDNA or gDNA.

Under the authors' procedure: It was from reference gene primer amplification that nucleated cell counts were estimated. This table comes from immunoSEQ multiplex PCR, and its TCRdb copy is limited to in-frame clones, with some not included. That table is the source of V, J and clone size, and D and trimming were worked out from the DNA. The repertoire holds 61,000 or so clones, with around 88% as singletons. Germline CDR1 reads SNHLY; CDR2 reads FYNNEI. CDR3 length: 15 residues. Trimming took 7 bases from V and 5 from J, leaving 17 bases between them. Sequencing input: peripheral blood. This sequence originates from an elderly woman with active COVID-19. V is TRBV2 and J is TRBJ2-2; D possibly corresponds to TRBD2 (6 bases). Here the CDR3 DNA reads TGTGCCAGCACCGGGGAGGCGGGTATGACCGGGGAGCTGTTTTTT. Its translation: CASTGEAGMTGELFF.